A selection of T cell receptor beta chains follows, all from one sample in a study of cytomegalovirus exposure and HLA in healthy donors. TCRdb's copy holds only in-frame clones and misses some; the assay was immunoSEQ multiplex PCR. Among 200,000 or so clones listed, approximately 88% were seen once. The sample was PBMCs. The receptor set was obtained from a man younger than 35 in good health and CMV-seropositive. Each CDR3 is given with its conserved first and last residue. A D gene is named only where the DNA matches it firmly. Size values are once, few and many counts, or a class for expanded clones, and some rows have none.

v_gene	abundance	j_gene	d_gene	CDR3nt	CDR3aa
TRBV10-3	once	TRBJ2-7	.	TGTGCCATCCGGGGGACCGACTCCTACGAGCAGTACTTC	CAIRGTDSYEQYF
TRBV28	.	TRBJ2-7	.	TGTGCCAGCAGCCTCGAAGAGGTCTACGAGCAGTACTTC	CASSLEEVYEQYF
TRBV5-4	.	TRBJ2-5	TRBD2	TGTGCCAGCAGCTTGGAGCGGGGGGGAGAGACCCAGTACTTC	CASSLERGGETQYF
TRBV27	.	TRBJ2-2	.	TGTGCCAGCAGTCTTTCTAGCACCGGGGAGCTGTTTTTT	CASSLSSTGELFF
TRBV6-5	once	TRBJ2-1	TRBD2	TGTGCCAGCAGTAGCGGGATTGATGTCAATGAGCAGTTCTTC	CASSSGIDVNEQFF
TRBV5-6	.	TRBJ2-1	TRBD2	TGTGCCAGCAGCTCGGGACTAGCGGAGTCGAGCTCCTACAATGAGCAGTTCTTC	CASSSGLAESSSYNEQFF
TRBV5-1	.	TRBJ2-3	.	TGCGCCAGCAGCTTGCGGGGGATGGGCACAGATACGCAGTATTTT	CASSLRGMGTDTQYF
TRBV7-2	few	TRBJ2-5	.	TGTGCCAGCAGCTTAGTGTACAGGGGGGGGGAGACCCAGTACTTC	CASSLVYRGGETQYF
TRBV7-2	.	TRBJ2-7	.	TGTGCCAGCAGCCCCGGTTCGTTTACCTACGAGCAGTACTTC	CASSPGSFTYEQYF
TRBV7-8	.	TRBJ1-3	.	TGTGCCAGCGGAGGGACTGGAAACACCATATATTTT	CASGGTGNTIYF
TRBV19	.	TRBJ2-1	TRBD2	TGTGCCAGTAGCTCGGGACTAGCGGGCCCCAATGAGCAGTTCTTC	CASSSGLAGPNEQFF
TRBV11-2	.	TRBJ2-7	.	TGTGCCAGCAGCCAGGAGGGGTACGAGCAGTACTTC	CASSQEGYEQYF
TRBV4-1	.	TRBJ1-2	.	TGCGCCAGCAGCCAAGGGACAGCGAGCTATGGCTACACCTTC	CASSQGTASYGYTF
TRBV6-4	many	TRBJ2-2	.	TGTGCCAGCAGTGACTCCGACTCCGGGGAGCTGTTTTTT	CASSDSDSGELFF
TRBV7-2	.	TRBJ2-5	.	TGTGCCAGCAGCTTACACGGAGGTAGCCAAGAGACCCAGTACTTC	CASSLHGGSQETQYF
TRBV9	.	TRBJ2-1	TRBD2	TGTGCCAGCAGCCCTCCGGGCGGGAGGGCTCTAAATGAGCAGTTCTTC	CASSPPGGRALNEQFF
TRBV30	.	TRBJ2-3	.	TGTGCCTGGAGTCCGGGAAGAGAGGCAGATACGCAGTATTTT	CAWSPGREADTQYF
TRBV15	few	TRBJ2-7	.	TGTGCCACCAGCAGAGCCAGGGTGGGGTACGAGCAGTACTTC	CATSRARVGYEQYF
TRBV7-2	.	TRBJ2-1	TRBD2	TGTGCCAGCAGCCCGCCGGCGGGGCGGGAGAAGTACAATGAGCAGTTCTTC	CASSPPAGREKYNEQFF
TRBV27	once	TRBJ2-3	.	TGTGCCAGCAGTTGGGCAGTGGGCACAGATACGCAGTATTTT	CASSWAVGTDTQYF
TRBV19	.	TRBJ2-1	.	TGTGCCAGTAGCATGCGGGAACGGGAGTTCTTC	CASSMREREFF
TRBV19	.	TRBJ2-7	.	TGTGCCAGTAGTAGGGACCAAGCGGGCGAGCAGTACTTC	CASSRDQAGEQYF
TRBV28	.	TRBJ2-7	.	TGTGCCAGCAGTAACCCAGCGGGCTCCTACGAGCAGTACTTC	CASSNPAGSYEQYF
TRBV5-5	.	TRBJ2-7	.	TGTGCCAGCAGCTGGGGGGTGGGCTACGAGCAGTACTTC	CASSWGVGYEQYF
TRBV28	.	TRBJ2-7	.	TGTGCCAGCAGTTTACGGGTGGTATTCCACTCCTACGAGCAGTACTTC	CASSLRVVFHSYEQYF
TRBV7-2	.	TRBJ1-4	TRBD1	TGTGCCAGCAGCCCGGGACAGGAAAAGATTGGGAATGAAAAACTGTTTTTT	CASSPGQEKIGNEKLFF
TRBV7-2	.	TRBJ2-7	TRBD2	TGTGCCAGCAGCTCTAGCGGGAGGAGCTCCTACGAGCAGTACTTC	CASSSSGRSSYEQYF
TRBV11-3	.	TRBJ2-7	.	TGTGCCAGCAGCAGGGGGGGCGCCAACGAGCAGTACTTC	CASSRGGANEQYF
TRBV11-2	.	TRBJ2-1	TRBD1	TGTGCCAGCAGCTCATACAGGGGAATATCCTACAATGAGCAGTTCTTC	CASSSYRGISYNEQFF
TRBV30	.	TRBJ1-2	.	TGTGCCTGGAGTTTAGAGGACTATGGCTACACCTTC	CAWSLEDYGYTF
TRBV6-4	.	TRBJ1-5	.	TGTGCCAGCAGTGACATGGAATCTGGACAGAATCAGCCCCAGCATTTT	CASSDMESGQNQPQHF
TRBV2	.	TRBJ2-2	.	TGTGCCAGCAGTGGGGGGTCCCCAGGGGCCGTCCGGGAGCTGTTTTTT	CASSGGSPGAVRELFF
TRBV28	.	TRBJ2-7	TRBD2	TGTGCCAGCAGTTCCCTAGCGGGAGATTGGGGCTACGAGCAGTACTTC	CASSSLAGDWGYEQYF
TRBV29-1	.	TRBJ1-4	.	TGCAGCGTTGGGACTTCGGAGGAAAAACTGTTTTTT	CSVGTSEEKLFF
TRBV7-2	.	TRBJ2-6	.	TGTGCCAGCAGCTTCCAAGGACTTGGCCCTTACTCTGGGGCCAACGTCCTGACTTTC	CASSFQGLGPYSGANVLTF
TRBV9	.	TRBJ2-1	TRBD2	TGTGCCAGCAGCGTAGCGGGAGGGCCGGGGAATGAGCAGTTCTTC	CASSVAGGPGNEQFF
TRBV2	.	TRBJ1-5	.	TGTGCCAGCGGTCTGGCCGGCAATCAGCCCCAGCATTTT	CASGLAGNQPQHF
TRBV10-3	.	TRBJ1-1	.	TGTGCCATCAGTGAGTCAGCATACACTGAAGCTTTCTTT	CAISESAYTEAFF
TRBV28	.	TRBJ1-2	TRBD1	TGTGCCAGCAGTTTGGGCGACAGGGGGCTTTCCTATGGCTACACCTTC	CASSLGDRGLSYGYTF
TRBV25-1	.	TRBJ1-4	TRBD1	TGTGCCAGCACCGCCCTGGACAGGTCAGATGAAAAACTGTTTTTT	CASTALDRSDEKLFF
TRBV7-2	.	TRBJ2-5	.	TGTGCCAGCAGCTTACTGGCAGGGGAACAAGAGACCCAGTACTTC	CASSLLAGEQETQYF
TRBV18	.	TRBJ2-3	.	TGTGCCAGCTCACCAGGACTCCCTACGCAGTATTTT	CASSPGLPTQYF